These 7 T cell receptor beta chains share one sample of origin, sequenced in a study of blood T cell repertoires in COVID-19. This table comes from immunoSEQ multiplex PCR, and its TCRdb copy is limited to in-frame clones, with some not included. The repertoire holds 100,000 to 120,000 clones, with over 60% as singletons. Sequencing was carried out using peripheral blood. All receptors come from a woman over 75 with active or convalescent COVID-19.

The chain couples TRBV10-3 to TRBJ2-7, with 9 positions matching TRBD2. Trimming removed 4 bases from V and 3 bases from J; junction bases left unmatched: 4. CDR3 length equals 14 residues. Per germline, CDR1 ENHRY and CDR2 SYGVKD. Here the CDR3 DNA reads TGTGCCATCAGTGGCCTAGCGGGAAGCTACGAGCAGTACTTC. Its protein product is CAISGLAGSYEQYF.

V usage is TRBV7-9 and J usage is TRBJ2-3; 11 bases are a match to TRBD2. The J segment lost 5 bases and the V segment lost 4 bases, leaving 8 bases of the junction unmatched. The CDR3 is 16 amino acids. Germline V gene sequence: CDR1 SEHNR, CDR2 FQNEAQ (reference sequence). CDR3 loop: CASSSIAGGLKDTQYF. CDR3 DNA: TGTGCCAGCAGCTCCATAGCGGGAGGGCTTAAAGATACGCAGTATTTT.

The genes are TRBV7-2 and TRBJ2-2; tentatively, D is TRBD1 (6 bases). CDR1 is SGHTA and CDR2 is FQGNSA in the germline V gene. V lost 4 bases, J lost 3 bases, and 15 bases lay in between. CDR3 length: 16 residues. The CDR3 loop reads CASSSKTGRYTGELFF. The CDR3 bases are TGTGCCAGCAGCTCGAAGACAGGACGTTACACCGGGGAGCTGTTTTTT.

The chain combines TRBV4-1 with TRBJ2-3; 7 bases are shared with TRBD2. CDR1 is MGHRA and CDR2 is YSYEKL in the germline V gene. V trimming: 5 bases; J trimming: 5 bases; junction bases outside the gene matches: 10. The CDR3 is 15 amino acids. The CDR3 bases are TGCGCCAGCAGCAACCCAGCCGGGAGGTTAGATACGCAGTATTTT. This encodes CASSNPAGRLDTQYF.

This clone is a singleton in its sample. The CDR3 loop is CAWSVLGTGGDGADTQYF. The CDR3 nucleotides are TGTGCCTGGAGTGTACTGGGGACAGGGGGCGATGGTGCAGATACGCAGTATTTT. The rearrangement uses TRBV30 and TRBJ2-3; 12 bases line up with TRBD1. Germline values: CDR1 GTSNPN, CDR2 SVGIG (reference sequence). The V and J ends lost 0 bases and 4 bases, in that order; junction bases with no gene match: 11. The CDR3 consists of 18 residues.

The CDR3 loop reads CASSLGGTSRSQETQYF. In DNA, the CDR3 is TGTGCCAGCAGTTTAGGGGGGACTAGCAGATCACAAGAGACCCAGTACTTC. The V gene is TRBV27, the J gene TRBJ2-5; 9 bases agree with TRBD2. The length of the CDR3 is 17 residues. V was clipped by 2 bases and J by 2 bases; unmatched bases: 9. Germline V lookup: CDR1 MNHEY, CDR2 SMNVEV (reference sequence).

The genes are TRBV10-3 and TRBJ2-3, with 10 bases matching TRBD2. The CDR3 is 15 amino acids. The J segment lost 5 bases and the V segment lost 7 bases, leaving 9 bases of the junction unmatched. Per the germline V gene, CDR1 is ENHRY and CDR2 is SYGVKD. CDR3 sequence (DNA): TGTGCCATCACCAAAGGGCTAGCGGGAGTAGATACGCAGTATTTT. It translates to CAITKGLAGVDTQYF.